This T cell receptor beta chain was obtained from a study of esophageal squamous cell carcinoma under preoperative chemotherapy. Study context: TCR repertoires were profiled from both peripheral blood T cells and tumor-infiltrating lymphocytes. General study results and limits: After chemotherapy, TCR diversity rose significantly in peripheral T cells but not in tumor-infiltrating lymphocytes. After treatment, tumor-infiltrating lymphocytes seemed to come partly from incoming peripheral T cells, not only local changes.

CDR3 size: 14 residues. V was pared by 11 bases and J by 5 bases, with 12 bases of the junction left unmatched. Documented time point: before preoperative PTX-NDP chemotherapy. Patients received paclitaxel-nedaplatin as preoperative chemotherapy before surgery. About this clonotype: Its antigen remains unknown.

Via MiXCR, TCRdb re-called the PCR reads, giving one row per CDR3 protein. The table lists 15,000 or so distinct CDR3 sequences, more than 45% of them singletons, with over 25% in the top ten. The TCR was taken from a human donor with esophageal squamous cell carcinoma. The donor label of this sample is uncertain. The chain recombines TRBV12-3 or TRBV12-4 with TRBJ2-3; 8 bases are shared with TRBD2. Sample collection was performed from a patient given preoperative chemotherapy. CDR3 protein: CASGGGYSKDTQYF. CDR3 nucleotide sequence: TGTGCCTCCGGGGGGGGATATTCCAAAGATACGCAGTATTTT.